The rows below give T cell receptor beta chains drawn from one sample of a study of blood T cell repertoires in COVID-19. Sequencing was performed with immunoSEQ multiplex PCR; in TCRdb, only in-frame clones are kept and a portion is missing. The table has 90,000 to 110,000 clones, about 76% seen once; the top ten hold less than 45%. The sample comprised peripheral blood. These receptors all come from a man aged 80 or over with acute or convalescent COVID-19. Both conserved end residues are trimmed from each CDR3. The D gene is left open where the match is weak.

j_gene	v_gene	d_gene	CDR3aa
TRBJ1-1	TRBV29-1	.	SVVLGTTEAF
TRBJ1-6	TRBV5-1	.	ASSVTGNSPLH
TRBJ2-1	TRBV6-2/TRBV6-3	TRBD2	ASSSSGSPYNEQF
TRBJ2-2	TRBV7-2	.	ASSLVSGLNTGELF
TRBJ1-5	TRBV5-1	.	ASSFGEGGQPQH
TRBJ1-4	TRBV5-1	.	ASSLSGKHEKLF
TRBJ1-2	TRBV29-1	.	SVEFTGTFSGYT
TRBJ1-1	TRBV7-8	TRBD1	ASSPVPGQGARGTEAF
TRBJ1-4	TRBV28	.	ASSPHWAEKLF
TRBJ1-5	TRBV27	.	ASSSGLRQPQH
TRBJ1-6	TRBV5-1	TRBD1	ASSLAGLQGDNSPLH
TRBJ2-7	TRBV3-1/TRBV3-2	TRBD2	ASGLAGVHEQY
TRBJ2-5	TRBV6-6	TRBD2	ASSYSASGSYETQY
TRBJ1-1	TRBV10-2	.	ASTGGRTEAF
TRBJ2-2	TRBV28	TRBD1	ASSPGQGLNTGELF
TRBJ1-1	TRBV28	.	ASNNLGQSSTEAF
TRBJ1-2	TRBV3-1/TRBV3-2	TRBD1	ASSHNRDSNYGYT
TRBJ1-2	TRBV6-2/TRBV6-3	TRBD1	ASSYSRTGASGYT
TRBJ1-4	TRBV28	TRBD1	ASSSLSGTGYTNEKLF
TRBJ2-2	TRBV5-1	.	ASSLRRTNTGELF
TRBJ1-1	TRBV6-5	.	ASSYSPGVNTEAF